Sequencing of this TCR beta chain was carried out in a study of blood T cell repertoires in COVID-19. For the study at large: PBMCs, B-cell-depleted T cells, or T cells were the source of the cDNA or gDNA that made up the material.

Trimming pared 7 bases from V and 2 bases from J, leaving 21 bases between. CDR3 length: 15 amino acids. In germline, CDR1 is SQVTM, CDR2 ANQGSEA. In the original processing: Reference gene primer amplification gave nucleated cell count estimates. The repertoire was sequenced with immunoSEQ multiplex PCR; TCRdb's copy has only in-frame clones and lacks some. Clone size and the V and J calls come from that table; the DNA yielded D and trimming. The top ten clones hold roughly 4.5% of a sample with just over 150,000 clones, 90% to 95% of them seen once. The clonotype originates from a woman aged 45-65 years with acute or convalescent COVID-19. The chain is built from TRBV29-1 and TRBJ2-7, with a possible D match to TRBD1 (6 bases). The sequenced sample was peripheral blood. As DNA, the CDR3 is TGCAGCGCCGGGGCCCAGGGGCAGGGAACCTACGAGCAGTACTTC. It is translated as CSAGAQGQGTYEQYF.